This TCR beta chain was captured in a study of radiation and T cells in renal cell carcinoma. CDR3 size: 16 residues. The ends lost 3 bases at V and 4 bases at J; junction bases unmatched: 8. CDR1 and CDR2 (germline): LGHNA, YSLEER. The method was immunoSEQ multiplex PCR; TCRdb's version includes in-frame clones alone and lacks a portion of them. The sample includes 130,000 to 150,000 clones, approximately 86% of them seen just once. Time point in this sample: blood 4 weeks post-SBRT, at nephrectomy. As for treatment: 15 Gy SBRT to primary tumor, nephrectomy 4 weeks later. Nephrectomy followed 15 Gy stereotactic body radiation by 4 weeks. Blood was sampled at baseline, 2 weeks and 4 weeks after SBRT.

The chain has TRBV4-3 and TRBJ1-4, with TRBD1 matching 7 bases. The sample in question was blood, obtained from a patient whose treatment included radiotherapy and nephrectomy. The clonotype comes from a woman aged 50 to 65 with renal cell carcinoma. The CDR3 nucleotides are TGCGCCAGCAGCCAGGGCAACAGGGGATATAATGAAAAACTGTTTTTT. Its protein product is CASSQGNRGYNEKLFF.